These 26 T cell receptor beta chains share one sample of origin, sequenced in a study of blood T cells in healthy people across ages. Next came a second PCR, run for roughly 6 to 11 cycles, which used a sample-barcoded 5' primer along with a J-beta primer mix. TCRdb re-called the 5' RACE reads with MiXCR, one entry per CDR3 protein. The sample contains about 760,000 distinct CDR3 sequences, around 50% of which appear only once. The sample consisted of blood. The receptors here all came from a man aged 35-49 years in good health.

The chain joins TRBV28 to TRBJ2-5; D call uncertain. Germline V CDR1 and CDR2: MDHEN, SYDVKM. V was shortened by 10 bases and J by 3 bases, with 6 bases between the two germline ends. This CDR3 is built from 10 residues. CDR3 loop: CATKEETQYF. In DNA, the CDR3 is TGTGCCACGAAAGAAGAGACCCAGTACTTC.

V is TRBV15 and J is TRBJ2-1, with D perhaps TRBD2 (7 bases). The CDR3 has 15 residues. Trimming removed 0 bases from V and 8 bases from J, with 14 bases in between. CDR1 LNHNV and CDR2 YYDKDF come from the germline V gene (reference sequence). Here the CDR3 reads CATSRDKGGFHEQFF. In DNA form, the CDR3 reads TGTGCCACCAGCAGAGATAAGGGGGGGTTTCATGAGCAGTTCTTC.

This clonotype has a handful of counts. The chain couples TRBV20-1 to TRBJ2-3; D is uncertain. The CDR3 totals 15 residues. Germline loops: CDR1 DFQATT, CDR2 SNEGSKA (reference sequence). V was shortened by 3 bases and J by 0 bases, with 13 bases between the two germline ends. The CDR3 nucleotides read TGCAGTGCTAGCCCGCCCCGCGGAAGCACAGATACGCAGTATTTT. Protein: CSASPPRGSTDTQYF.

This chain connects TRBV28 to TRBJ2-1, with a tentative D call TRBD2 (6 bases). V was trimmed by 4 bases and J by 15 bases, leaving 25 bases between them. The germline CDR1 and CDR2 sequences are MDHEN and SYDVKM. The CDR3 is made up of 15 amino acids. The CDR3 DNA sequence: TGTGCCAGCAGTTACGCAGCAAGCGGGCCTCGTCAACCGTTCTTC. Protein: CASSYAASGPRQPFF.

The chain carries TRBV4-2 and TRBJ2-3; perhaps TRBD2 as D (5 bases). The CDR3 spans 16 residues. Trimming took off 0 bases at V and 2 bases at J, with 12 bases between the two ends. Germline V CDR1 and CDR2: LGHNA, YNFKEQ. CDR3 loop: CASSQEVPGNTDTQYF. CDR3 nucleotides: TGTGCCAGCAGCCAAGAGGTCCCCGGGAACACAGATACGCAGTATTTT.

This CDR3 is CASSWLFNTEAFF. As DNA, the CDR3 is TGTGCCAGCAGCTGGCTATTTAACACTGAAGCTTTCTTT. The rearrangement joins TRBV7-2 to TRBJ1-1; D not resolved. V lost 4 bases and J lost 2, with 8 bases in between. The germline V gene has CDR1 SGHTA and CDR2 FQGNSA. This CDR3 contains 13 residues. The full variable domain, rest sourced from reference TRBV7-2 and TRBJ1-1, is GAGVSQSPSNKVTEKGKDVELRCDPISGHTALYWYRQSLGQGLEFLIYFQGNSAPDKSGLPSDRFSAERTGGSVSTLTIQRTQQEDSAVYLCASSWLFNTEAFFGQGTRLTVV.

The chain is built from TRBV20-1 and TRBJ2-7, with 12 bases aligning to TRBD2. After removal of 6 bases from V and 3 bases from J, the junction contained 3 bases not matched to a gene. This CDR3 contains 13 residues. The germline gives CDR1 DFQATT, CDR2 SNEGSKA (reference sequence). The CDR3 bases are TGCAGTGCCTGGACTAGCGGGATCTACGAGCAGTACTTC. Translated: CSAWTSGIYEQYF.

The rearrangement joins TRBV9 to TRBJ2-6; weak D call: TRBD2 (6 bases). The CDR3 loop spans 16 amino acids. V lost 4 bases, J lost 0 bases, and 11 bases lay in between. From germline, CDR1 is SGDLS and CDR2 YYNGEE. The CDR3 here is CASSHGGSSGANVLTF. As DNA, the CDR3 is TGTGCCAGCAGCCATGGGGGGAGCTCTGGGGCCAACGTCCTGACTTTC.

This clonotype was recorded a few times. The V call is TRBV13, the J call TRBJ2-3, with a possible D match to TRBD2 (5 bases). The germline V and J ends were trimmed by 5 bases and 6 bases, with 15 bases remaining between them. The CDR3 has 14 amino acids. Germline V gives CDR1 PRHDT, CDR2 FYEKMQ (reference sequence). The CDR3 reads CASSNRLTRDTQYF. In DNA, the CDR3 is TGTGCCAGCAGCAACAGACTAACTCGGGATACGCAGTATTTT.

The chain recombines TRBV7-2 with TRBJ2-1, with a weak D call TRBD2 (5 bases). Trimming pared 5 bases from V and 4 bases from J, leaving 18 bases between. The CDR3 consists of 16 residues. Germline V lookup: CDR1 SGHTA, CDR2 FQGNSA. CDR3 nucleotide sequence: TGTGCCAGCAGCCCTAACCCAGGACTTCTATACAATGAGCAGTTCTTC. As protein: CASSPNPGLLYNEQFF.

The CDR3 DNA sequence: TGCAGCGTCAGAGGACAGGAGGGATCCCAAGAGACCCAGTACTTC. Translating gives CSVRGQEGSQETQYF. V usage is TRBV29-1 and J usage is TRBJ2-5; D might be TRBD1 (7 bases). The germline gives CDR1 SQVTM, CDR2 ANQGSEA. Trimming shortened V by 6 bases and J by 1 base, and 18 bases separated the two germline ends. There are 15 residues in the CDR3.

The chain carries TRBV12-3 or TRBV12-4 and TRBJ2-5; D perhaps matches TRBD2 (6 bases). The J call may not be correct, given that the DNA end is closer to TRBJ2-7. This CDR3 region has 15 residues. CDR3 in amino acids: CASSLGSRGLYEQYF. CDR3 DNA: TGTGCCAGCAGTTTAGGGTCGCGGGGCCTCTACGAGCAGTACTTC.

There are a few counts of this clonotype. The CDR3 sequence is CASSSPPSGGYEQYF. The CDR3 DNA reads TGTGCCAGCAGCTCCCCGCCTAGCGGAGGCTACGAGCAGTACTTC. This chain connects TRBV7-9 to TRBJ2-7, with 7 bases that match TRBD2. CDR1 is SEHNR and CDR2 is FQNEAQ in the germline V gene (reference sequence). This CDR3 spans 15 amino acids. The V and J ends lost 4 bases and 3 bases, in that order; junction bases with no gene match: 9.

This chain joins TRBV4-1 and TRBJ2-4; 7 bases line up with TRBD1. The CDR3 spans 16 residues. V lost 4 bases to trimming and J lost 5 bases; unmatched junction nucleotides: 11. Germline V CDR1 and CDR2: MGHRA, YSYEKL. CDR3 loop: CASSPDRTGTQNIQYF. In DNA form, the CDR3 reads TGCGCCAGCAGCCCCGACCGGACAGGCACCCAAAACATTCAGTACTTC.

This clonotype was detected only a few times. At one end, the junction sequence differs from germline, possibly due to a read error. The chain combines TRBV2 with TRBJ2-4; a weak D match, TRBD2 (5 bases). Germline CDR1 and CDR2: SNHLY and FYNNEI. CDR3 size: 14 residues. This chain's CDR3 is CASSELSVKSIQYF. In nucleotides, the CDR3 is TGTGCCAGCAGTGAACTTAGCGTAAAAAGCATTCAGTACTTC.

The V gene is TRBV29-1, the J gene TRBJ2-7; 8 positions match TRBD1. With V trimmed by 1 base and J by 3 bases, 5 bases remained unmatched. CDR3 size: 14 residues. Germline V CDR1 and CDR2: SQVTM, ANQGSEA. The CDR3 DNA sequence: TGCAGCGTTGAAGGACCGGGACAGGACTACGAGCAGTACTTC. Its protein is CSVEGPGQDYEQYF.

V usage is TRBV7-9 and J usage is TRBJ2-3, with D perhaps TRBD1 (6 bases). The CDR3 consists of 14 residues. From germline, CDR1 is SEHNR and CDR2 FQNEAQ (reference sequence). V shed 6 bases and J shed 2 bases, with 12 bases lying between them. CDR3 residues: CASSGGQYTDTQYF. In DNA, the CDR3 is TGTGCCAGCAGTGGGGGACAATACACAGATACGCAGTATTTT.

Many counts were recorded for this clonotype. The V gene is TRBV3-1, the J gene TRBJ2-1; D uncertain. Between the trimmed V and J ends, which lost 1 base and 6 bases, there was a span of 7 bases. Germline V gives CDR1 LGHDT, CDR2 YNNKEL (reference sequence). This CDR3 is built from 13 residues. The CDR3 nucleotides read TGTGCCAGCAGCCAAGCGGCTACCAATGAGCAGTTCTTC. Translation: CASSQAATNEQFF.

This clonotype was recorded only once. The J gene is TRBJ1-5, the V gene TRBV6-5, with a possible D match to TRBD1 (6 bases). V was clipped by 5 bases and J by 7 bases, with 15 bases between them. Germline V gene sequence: CDR1 MNHEY, CDR2 SVGAGI. CDR3 length equals 14 residues. CDR3 nucleotides: TGTGCCAGCAGTCACGACAGGAGTGAACAGCCCCAGCATTTT. This translates into CASSHDRSEQPQHF.

This sequence joins TRBV27 and TRBJ1-5; unclear D gene. The CDR3 is 15 residues long. V lost 2 bases to trimming and J lost 9 bases, with 17 bases between them. Germline values: CDR1 MNHEY, CDR2 SMNVEV (reference sequence). CDR3 nucleotides: TGTGCCAGCAGTTTAGGACCGTTCCGGGATTTGCCCCAGCATTTT. As protein: CASSLGPFRDLPQHF.

This chain links TRBV29-1 with TRBJ1-1; tentatively, D is TRBD1 (6 bases). The CDR3 is 14 amino acids. Germline V gene sequence: CDR1 SQVTM, CDR2 ANQGSEA. Trimming shortened V by 6 bases and J by 3 bases, and 17 bases separated the two germline ends. The CDR3 nucleotides are TGCAGCGTGGACACAGGGAGGGGGTACACTGAAGCTTTCTTT. It encodes CSVDTGRGYTEAFF.

In its sample, this clonotype was seen a few times. The chain links TRBV27 to TRBJ2-4, with D perhaps matching TRBD1 or TRBD2 (6 bases each). Trimming removed 3 bases from V and 7 bases from J, with 13 bases in between. The germline gives CDR1 MNHEY, CDR2 SMNVEV (reference sequence). CDR3 length: 14 residues. The CDR3 sequence is CASSFGGRGNIQYF. The DNA of the CDR3 is TGTGCCAGCAGTTTTGGGGGGCGCGGGAACATTCAGTACTTC.

The V and J genes are TRBV29-1 and TRBJ2-5; D unclear. Deletions cut 4 bases from V and 4 bases from J, with 10 bases between. CDR3 length: 12 residues. CDR1 is SQVTM, CDR2 ANQGSEA, per germline. The DNA of the CDR3 is TGCAGCGTTGTCCAGTGGGGAGAGACCCAGTACTTC. The encoded protein is CSVVQWGETQYF.

This rearrangement joins TRBV6-4 to TRBJ1-5; D unclear. The CDR3 length is 15 residues. The V gene's germline CDR1 is MRHNA and CDR2 SNTAGT. V lost 7 bases to trimming and J lost 0 bases, with 13 bases between them. CDR3 residues: CASTETADSNQPQHF. CDR3 nucleotides: TGTGCCAGCACGGAGACGGCCGATAGCAATCAGCCCCAGCATTTT.

This chain connects TRBV30 to TRBJ2-1; the match to TRBD2 covers 8 bases. This CDR3 spans 16 amino acids. V shed 3 bases, J shed 0 bases, and the junction held 7 bases outside the gene matches. The germline gives CDR1 GTSNPN, CDR2 SVGIG (reference sequence). For the CDR3, the DNA is TGTGCCTGGAGCGTCCGGGGGGGAGTCTCCTACAATGAGCAGTTCTTC. Encoded protein: CAWSVRGGVSYNEQFF. The full variable domain, with the rest looked up from reference TRBV30 and TRBJ2-1, is SQTIHQWPATLVQPVGSPLSLECTVEGTSNPNLYWYRQAAGRGLQLLFYSVGIGQISSEVPQNLSASRPQDRQFILSSKKLLLSDSGFYLCAWSVRGGVSYNEQFFGPGTRLTVL.

This clonotype was counted ten times or more. CDR3 region: CSGRAPGLSEQFF. CDR3 coding DNA: TGCAGTGGTCGGGCTCCGGGATTAAGTGAGCAGTTCTTC. The J gene is TRBJ2-1, the V gene TRBV20-1, with D tentatively TRBD2 (5 bases). V was clipped by 7 bases and J by 9 bases, with 19 bases between them. CDR3 length: 13 residues. CDR1 DFQATT and CDR2 SNEGSKA come from the germline V gene (reference sequence).